A selection of T cell receptor beta chains follows, all from one sample in a study of OX40 agonist ivuxolimab in advanced cancers. Assay: immunoSEQ multiplex PCR; the TCRdb copy retains only in-frame clones and omits some. The sample shows about 55,000 clones, around 86% of them seen only once. Source: CD4+ or CD8+ T cells sorted from blood, taken in a trial of the OX40 agonist ivuxolimab. These receptor sequences come from an adult with an advanced solid tumor such as melanoma, head and neck, liver or kidney cancer. CDR3s include the opening cysteine and the closing phenylalanine or tryptophan. D genes are given only for firm matches.

TRBV7-9,TRBD1,CASSLVGGPGYTF
TRBV11-1,-,CASSLGTEAFF
TRBV27,TRBD2,CASSLQSGTSDSFF
TRBV7-7,-,CASSLRGGEAFF
TRBV5-1,TRBD1,CASSRFPGQGINTEAFF
TRBV4-3,-,CASSQSGPRSYNSPLHF
TRBV12-5,-,CASGLVRDQPQHF
TRBV28,-,CATQAGPTLFF
TRBV5-5,-,CASSALTGIGETQYF
TRBV7-3,-,CASSYSPRAANEKLFF
TRBV5-6,-,CASSATGSQETQYF
TRBV9,-,CASSLSPGGNTIYF
TRBV5-6,-,CASSLAGSGFLYEQYF